The sample holds one count of the clone carrying this T cell receptor beta chain. What it recognizes is unknown. This sample was taken from a study of T cell responses to AZD1222 COVID-19 vaccine. General study points: Donors in the cohort were predominantly white British and more often female, and clonal diversity was possibly underestimated. Just a handful of people given AZD1222 tested seropositive at baseline. Vaccine-associated CD4 TCRs ranged over spike, dominating at 160-218 and 743-854. Spike-specific TCR breadth and depth rose after two AZD1222 doses.

The CDR3 covers 14 residues. V was clipped by 3 bases and J by 0 bases, with 10 bases between them. From germline, CDR1 is SGHRS and CDR2 YFSETQ. Libraries were prepared by immunoSEQ multiplex PCR; TCRdb keeps only in-frame clonotypes and omits some of them. The table records about 120,000 clones, around 85% of them present only once. The receptor was derived from an adult in good health. This chain links TRBV5-1 with TRBJ2-7; D gene unclear. The sample in question was peripheral blood, obtained on day 0 of AZD1222 vaccination. The CDR3 loop reads CASSYQASSYEQYF. The CDR3 DNA sequence: TGCGCCAGCAGCTACCAGGCTAGCTCCTACGAGCAGTACTTC.